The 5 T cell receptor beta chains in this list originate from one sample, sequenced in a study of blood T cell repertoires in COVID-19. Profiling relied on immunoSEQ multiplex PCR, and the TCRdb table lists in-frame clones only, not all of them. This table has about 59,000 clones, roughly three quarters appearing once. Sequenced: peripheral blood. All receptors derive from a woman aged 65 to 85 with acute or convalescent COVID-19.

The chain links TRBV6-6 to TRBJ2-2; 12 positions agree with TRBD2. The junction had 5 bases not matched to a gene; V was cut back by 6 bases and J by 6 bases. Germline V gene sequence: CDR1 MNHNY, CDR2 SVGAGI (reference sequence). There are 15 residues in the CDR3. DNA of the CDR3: TGTGCCAGCAGACCGACTAGCGGGGGATCCGGGGAGCTGTTTTTT. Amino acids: CASRPTSGGSGELFF.

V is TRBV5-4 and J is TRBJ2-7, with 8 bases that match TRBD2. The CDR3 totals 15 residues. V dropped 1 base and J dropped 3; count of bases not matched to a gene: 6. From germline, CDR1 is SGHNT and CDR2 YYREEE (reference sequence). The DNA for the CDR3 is TGTGCCAGCAGCTTGAGAGCGGGGGCCCGCTACGAGCAGTACTTC. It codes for CASSLRAGARYEQYF.

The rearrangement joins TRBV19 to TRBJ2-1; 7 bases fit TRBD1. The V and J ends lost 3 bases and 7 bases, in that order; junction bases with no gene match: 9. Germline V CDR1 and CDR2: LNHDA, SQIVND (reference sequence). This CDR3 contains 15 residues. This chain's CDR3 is CASSIRQGTRNEQFF. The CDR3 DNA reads TGTGCCAGTAGTATTAGACAGGGTACGAGGAATGAGCAGTTCTTC.

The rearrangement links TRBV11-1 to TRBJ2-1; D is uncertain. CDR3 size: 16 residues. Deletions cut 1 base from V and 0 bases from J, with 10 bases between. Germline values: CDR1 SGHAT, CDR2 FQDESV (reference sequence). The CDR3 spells CASSLVQKPSYNEQFF. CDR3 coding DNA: TGTGCCAGCAGCTTAGTACAGAAGCCCTCCTACAATGAGCAGTTCTTC. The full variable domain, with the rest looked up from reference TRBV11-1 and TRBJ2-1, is EAEVAQSPRYKITEKSQAVAFWCDPISGHATLYWYRQILGQGPELLVQFQDESVVDDSQLPKDRFSAERLKGVDSTLKIQPAELGDSAMYLCASSLVQKPSYNEQFFGPGTRLTVL.

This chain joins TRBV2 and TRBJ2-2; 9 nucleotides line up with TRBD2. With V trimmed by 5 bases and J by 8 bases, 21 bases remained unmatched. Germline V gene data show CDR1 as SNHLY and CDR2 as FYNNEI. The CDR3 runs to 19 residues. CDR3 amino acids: CASSKTSPSSGEWTGELFF. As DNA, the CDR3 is TGTGCCAGCAGTAAAACCTCCCCCTCTAGCGGGGAATGGACTGGGGAGCTGTTTTTT.